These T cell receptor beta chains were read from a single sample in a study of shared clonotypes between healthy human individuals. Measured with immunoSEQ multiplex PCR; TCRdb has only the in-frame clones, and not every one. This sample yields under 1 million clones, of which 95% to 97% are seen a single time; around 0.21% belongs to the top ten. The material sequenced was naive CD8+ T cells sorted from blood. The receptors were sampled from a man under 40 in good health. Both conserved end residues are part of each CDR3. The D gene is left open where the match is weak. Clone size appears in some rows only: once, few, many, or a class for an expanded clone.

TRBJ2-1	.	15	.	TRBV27	CASSRVGSPYNEQFF	TGTGCCAGCAGCCGCGTGGGATCACCCTACAATGAGCAGTTCTTC
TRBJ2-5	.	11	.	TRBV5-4	CASSLSETQYF	TGTGCCAGCAGCTTGAGTGAGACCCAGTACTTC
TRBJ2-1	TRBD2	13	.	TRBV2	CASPSGRGDEQFF	TGTGCCAGCCCCAGCGGGAGAGGGGATGAGCAGTTCTTC
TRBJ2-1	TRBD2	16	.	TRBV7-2	CASSLAASGRRFQQFF	TGTGCCAGCAGCTTAGCGGCTAGCGGGAGGAGGTTTCAGCAGTTCTTC
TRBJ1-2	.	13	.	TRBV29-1	CSVAGARDYGYTF	TGCAGCGTGGCAGGGGCTAGGGACTATGGCTACACCTTC
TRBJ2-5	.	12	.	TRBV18	CASSPPGETQYF	TGTGCCAGCTCACCACCTGGAGAGACCCAGTACTTC
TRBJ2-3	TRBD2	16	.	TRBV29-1	CSVDGLAGRPGGTQYF	TGCAGCGTTGATGGACTAGCGGGTCGACCGGGGGGTACGCAGTATTTT
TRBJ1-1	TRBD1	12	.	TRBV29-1	CSVGQGATEAFF	TGCAGCGTCGGACAGGGGGCGACTGAAGCTTTCTTT
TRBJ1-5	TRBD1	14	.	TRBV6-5	CASRPQGAAQPQHF	TGTGCCAGCAGGCCACAGGGGGCCGCTCAGCCCCAGCATTTT
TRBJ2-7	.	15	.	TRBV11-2	CASSLAGDSSYEQYF	TGTGCCAGCAGCCTCGCAGGGGACTCGTCCTACGAGCAGTACTTC
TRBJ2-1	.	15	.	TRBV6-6	CASSKLGVGNNEQFF	TGTGCCAGCAGCAAACTAGGGGTAGGGAACAATGAGCAGTTCTTC
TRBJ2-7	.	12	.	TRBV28	CASSSETYEQYF	TGTGCCAGCAGTTCGGAGACCTACGAGCAGTACTTC
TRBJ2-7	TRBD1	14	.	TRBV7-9	CASSLFNRGYEQYF	TGTGCCAGCAGCTTATTTAACAGGGGTTACGAGCAGTACTTC
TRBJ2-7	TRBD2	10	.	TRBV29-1	CSVGGSEQYF	TGCAGCGTTGGCGGGAGCGAGCAGTACTTC
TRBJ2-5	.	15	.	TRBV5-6	CASSLSLTEMETQYF	TGTGCCAGCAGCCTCTCCCTTACAGAAATGGAGACCCAGTACTTC
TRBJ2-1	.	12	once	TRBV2	CASRPSYNEQFF	TGTGCCAGCCGACCTTCCTACAATGAGCAGTTCTTC
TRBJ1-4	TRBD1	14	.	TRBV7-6	CASSRGRGHEKLFF	TGTGCCAGCAGTAGGGGCAGGGGGCATGAAAAACTGTTTTTT
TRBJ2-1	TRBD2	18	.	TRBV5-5	CASSQALAGPLSGNEQFF	TGTGCCAGCAGCCAGGCACTAGCGGGCCCGCTGTCCGGGAATGAGCAGTTCTTC
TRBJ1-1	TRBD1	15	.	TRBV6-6	CASSYRGTGGSEAFF	TGTGCCAGCAGTTACCGCGGGACAGGGGGCTCTGAAGCTTTCTTT
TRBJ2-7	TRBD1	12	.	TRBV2	CASIGTAYEQYF	TGTGCCAGCATAGGGACAGCATACGAGCAGTACTTC
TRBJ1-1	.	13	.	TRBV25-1	CASSEYYSSEAFF	TGTGCCAGCAGTGAATATTACAGCTCTGAAGCTTTCTTT
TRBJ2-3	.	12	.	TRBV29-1	CSVASNTDTQYF	TGCAGCGTTGCTTCTAACACAGATACGCAGTATTTT
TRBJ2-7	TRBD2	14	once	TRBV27	CASSPSGTTYEQYF	TGTGCCAGCAGTCCCTCTGGGACTACCTACGAGCAGTACTTC